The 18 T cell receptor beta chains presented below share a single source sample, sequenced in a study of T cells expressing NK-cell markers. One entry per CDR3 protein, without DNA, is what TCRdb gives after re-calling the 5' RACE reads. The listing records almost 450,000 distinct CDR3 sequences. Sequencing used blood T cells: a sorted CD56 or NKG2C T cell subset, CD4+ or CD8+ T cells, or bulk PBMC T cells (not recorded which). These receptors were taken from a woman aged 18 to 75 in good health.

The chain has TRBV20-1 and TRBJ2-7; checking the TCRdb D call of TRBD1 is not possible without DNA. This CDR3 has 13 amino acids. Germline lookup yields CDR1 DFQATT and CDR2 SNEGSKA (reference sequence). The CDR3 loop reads CSAVDRTYYEQYF.

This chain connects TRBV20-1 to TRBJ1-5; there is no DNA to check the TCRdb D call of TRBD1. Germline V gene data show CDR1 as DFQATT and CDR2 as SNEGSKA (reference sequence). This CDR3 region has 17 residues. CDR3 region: CSARNMEWDRGNQPQHF.

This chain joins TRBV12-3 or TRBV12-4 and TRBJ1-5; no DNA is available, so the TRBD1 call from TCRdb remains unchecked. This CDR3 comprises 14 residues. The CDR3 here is CASRQDSRNQPQHF.

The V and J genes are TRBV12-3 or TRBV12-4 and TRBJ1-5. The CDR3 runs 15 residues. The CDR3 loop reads CASSLFGDSNQPQHF.

This CDR3 is CASSPDRPDTQYF. The rearrangement joins TRBV5-4 to TRBJ2-3. Germline CDR1 and CDR2: SGHNT and YYREEE (reference sequence). The CDR3 covers 13 residues.

The CDR3 protein is CASSSPITGATDTQYF. V gene TRBV7-3 combines with J gene TRBJ2-3; checking the TCRdb D call of TRBD1 is not possible without DNA. CDR1 is SGHTA, CDR2 FQGTGA, per germline. CDR3 length: 16 amino acids.

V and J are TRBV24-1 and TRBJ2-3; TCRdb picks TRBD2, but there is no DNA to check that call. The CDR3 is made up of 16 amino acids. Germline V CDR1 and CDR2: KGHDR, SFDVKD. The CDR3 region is CATSDPSGGATDTQYF.

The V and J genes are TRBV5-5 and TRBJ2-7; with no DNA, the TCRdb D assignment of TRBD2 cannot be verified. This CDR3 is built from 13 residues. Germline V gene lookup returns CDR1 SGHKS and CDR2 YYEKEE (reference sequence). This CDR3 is CASDKGLPYEQYF.

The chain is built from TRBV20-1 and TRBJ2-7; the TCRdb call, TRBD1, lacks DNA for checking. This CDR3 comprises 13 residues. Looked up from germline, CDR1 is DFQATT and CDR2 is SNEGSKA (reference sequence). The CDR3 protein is CSANRQGANEQYF.

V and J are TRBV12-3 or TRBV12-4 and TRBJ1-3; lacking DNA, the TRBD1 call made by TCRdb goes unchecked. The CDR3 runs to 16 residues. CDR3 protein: CASSHQGGARGNTIYF.

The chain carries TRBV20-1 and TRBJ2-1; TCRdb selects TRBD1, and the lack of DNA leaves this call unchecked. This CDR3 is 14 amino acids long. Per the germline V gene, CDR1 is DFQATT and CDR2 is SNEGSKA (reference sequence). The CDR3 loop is CSASGQGDWREQFF.

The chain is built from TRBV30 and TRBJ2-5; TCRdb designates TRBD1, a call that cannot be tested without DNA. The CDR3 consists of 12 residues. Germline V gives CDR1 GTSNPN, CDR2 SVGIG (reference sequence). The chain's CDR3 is CAWQGAAETQYF.

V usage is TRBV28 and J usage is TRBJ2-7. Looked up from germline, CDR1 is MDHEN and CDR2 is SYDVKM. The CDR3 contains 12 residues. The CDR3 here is CASRGYSYEQYF.

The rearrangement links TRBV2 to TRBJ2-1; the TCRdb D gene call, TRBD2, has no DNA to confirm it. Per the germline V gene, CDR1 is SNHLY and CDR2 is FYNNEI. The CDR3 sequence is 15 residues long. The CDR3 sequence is CASSATSGGLGEQFF.

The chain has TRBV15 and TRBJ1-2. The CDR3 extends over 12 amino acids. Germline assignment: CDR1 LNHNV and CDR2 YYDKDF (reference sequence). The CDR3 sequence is CATTDEGYGYTF.

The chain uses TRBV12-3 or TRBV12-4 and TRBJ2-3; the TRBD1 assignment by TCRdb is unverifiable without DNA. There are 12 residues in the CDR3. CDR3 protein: CASTGSGYTQYF.

The CDR3 loop is CSARDQQVTDTQYF. The rearrangement links TRBV20-1 to TRBJ2-3; TCRdb proposes TRBD1, but this gene call is untestable without DNA. The CDR3 extends over 14 amino acids. The germline CDR1 and CDR2 sequences are DFQATT and SNEGSKA (reference sequence).

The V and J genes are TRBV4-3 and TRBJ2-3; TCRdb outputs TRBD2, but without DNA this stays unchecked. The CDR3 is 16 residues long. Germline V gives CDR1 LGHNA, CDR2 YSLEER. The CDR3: CASSYTSGGSTDTQYF.